This T cell receptor (beta chain) was recovered during a study of T cell responses to AZD1222 COVID-19 vaccine. The germline V gene has CDR1 SGHTA and CDR2 FQGNSA. This CDR3 comprises 18 residues. A note on this clone: At one of its ends the junction is not consistent with the germline gene, which may arise from a read error.

Profiling relied on immunoSEQ multiplex PCR, and the TCRdb table lists in-frame clones only, not all of them. Among about 130,000 clones, roughly 90% were seen once, and the ten largest hold 2.8%. J is TRBJ2-1 and V is TRBV7-2; TRBD2 matches at 9 bases. The sequenced sample was peripheral blood, obtained on day 0 of AZD1222 vaccination. This TCR was recovered from an adult in good health. The chain's CDR3 is CANSSPKTSGSSYNEQFF. DNA of the CDR3: TGTGCCAACAGCTCCCCTAAGACTAGCGGAAGCTCCTACAATGAGCAGTTCTTC.